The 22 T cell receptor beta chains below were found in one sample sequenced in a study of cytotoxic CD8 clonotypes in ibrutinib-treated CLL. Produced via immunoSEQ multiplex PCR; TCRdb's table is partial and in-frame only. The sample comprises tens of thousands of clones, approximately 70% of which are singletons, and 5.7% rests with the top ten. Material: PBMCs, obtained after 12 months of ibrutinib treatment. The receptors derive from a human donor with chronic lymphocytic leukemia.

In DNA form, the CDR3 reads TGTGCCAGTAGTATTAAATGGACGGACGATGAGCAGTTCTTC. This gives the protein CASSIKWTDDEQFF. The chain links TRBV19 to TRBJ2-1; unclear D gene. Trimming took off 3 bases at V and 8 bases at J, with 14 bases between the two ends. The CDR3 is 14 amino acids. Germline assignment: CDR1 LNHDA and CDR2 SQIVND (reference sequence).

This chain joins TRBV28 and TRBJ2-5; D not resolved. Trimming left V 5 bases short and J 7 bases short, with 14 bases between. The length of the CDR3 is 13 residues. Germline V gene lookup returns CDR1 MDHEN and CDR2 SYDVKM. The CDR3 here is CASSPHGLGTQYF. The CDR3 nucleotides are TGTGCCAGCAGTCCACACGGCTTGGGGACCCAGTACTTC. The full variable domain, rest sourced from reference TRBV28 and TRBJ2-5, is DVKVTQSSRYLVKRTGEKVFLECVQDMDHENMFWYRQDPGLGLRLIYFSYDVKMKEKGDIPEGYSVSREKKERFSLILESASTNQTSMYLCASSPHGLGTQYFGPGTRLLVL.

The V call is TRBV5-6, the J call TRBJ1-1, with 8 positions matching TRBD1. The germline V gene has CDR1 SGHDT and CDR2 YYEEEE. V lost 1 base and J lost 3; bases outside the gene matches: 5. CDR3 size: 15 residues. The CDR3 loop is CASSLTGGLDTEAFF. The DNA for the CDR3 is TGTGCCAGCAGCTTGACAGGGGGGCTAGACACTGAAGCTTTCTTT.

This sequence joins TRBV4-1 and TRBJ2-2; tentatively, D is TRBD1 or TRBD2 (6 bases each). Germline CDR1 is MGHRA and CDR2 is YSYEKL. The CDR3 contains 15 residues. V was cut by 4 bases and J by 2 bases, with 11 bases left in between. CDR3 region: CASSPPGANTGELFF. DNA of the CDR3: TGCGCCAGCAGCCCGCCGGGGGCCAACACCGGGGAGCTGTTTTTT.

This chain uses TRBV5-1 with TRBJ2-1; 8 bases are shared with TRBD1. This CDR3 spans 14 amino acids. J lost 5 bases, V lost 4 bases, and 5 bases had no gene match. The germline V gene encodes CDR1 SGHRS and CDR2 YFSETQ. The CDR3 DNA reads TGCGCCAGCAGCATCGGACAGGGCCACAATGAGCAGTTCTTC. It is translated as CASSIGQGHNEQFF.

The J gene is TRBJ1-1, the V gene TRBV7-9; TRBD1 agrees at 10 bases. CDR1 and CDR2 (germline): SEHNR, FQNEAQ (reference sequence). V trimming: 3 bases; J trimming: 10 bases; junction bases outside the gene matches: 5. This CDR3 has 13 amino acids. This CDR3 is CASSFQTGGLAFF. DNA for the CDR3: TGTGCCAGCAGCTTTCAGACAGGGGGCTTAGCTTTCTTT.

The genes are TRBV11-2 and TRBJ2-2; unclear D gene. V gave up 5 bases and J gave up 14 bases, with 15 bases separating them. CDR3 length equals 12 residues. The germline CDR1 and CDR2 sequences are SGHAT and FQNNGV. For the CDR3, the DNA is TGTGCCAGCAGCCCCGGCCTGGAAGATCTGTTTTTT. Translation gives CASSPGLEDLFF.

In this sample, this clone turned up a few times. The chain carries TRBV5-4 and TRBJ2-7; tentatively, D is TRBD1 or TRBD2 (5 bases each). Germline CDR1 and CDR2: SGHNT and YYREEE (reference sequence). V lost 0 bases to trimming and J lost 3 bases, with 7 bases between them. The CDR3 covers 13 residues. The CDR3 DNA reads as TGTGCCAGCAGCTTGGTTGGGGGCTACGAGCAGTACTTC. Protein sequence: CASSLVGGYEQYF.

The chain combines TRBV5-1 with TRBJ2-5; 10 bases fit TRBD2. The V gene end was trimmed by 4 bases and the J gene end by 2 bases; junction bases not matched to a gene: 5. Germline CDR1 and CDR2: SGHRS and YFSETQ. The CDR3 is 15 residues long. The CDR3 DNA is TGCGCCAGCAGCACCTGGACTAGCGGACAAGAGACCCAGTACTTC. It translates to CASSTWTSGQETQYF.

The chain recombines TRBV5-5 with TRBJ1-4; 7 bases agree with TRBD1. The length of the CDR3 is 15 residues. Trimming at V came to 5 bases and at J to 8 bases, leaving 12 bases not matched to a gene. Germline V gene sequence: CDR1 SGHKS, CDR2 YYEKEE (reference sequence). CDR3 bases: TGTGCCAGCAGTTCCCGTCCCAGGGGGGAGGAAAAACTGTTTTTT. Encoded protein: CASSSRPRGEEKLFF. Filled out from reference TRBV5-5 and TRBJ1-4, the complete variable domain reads DAGVTQSPTHLIKTRGQQVTLRCSPISGHKSVSWYQQVLGQGPQFIFQYYEKEERGRGNFPDRFSARQFPNYSSELNVNALLLGDSALYLCASSSRPRGEEKLFFGSGTQLSVL.

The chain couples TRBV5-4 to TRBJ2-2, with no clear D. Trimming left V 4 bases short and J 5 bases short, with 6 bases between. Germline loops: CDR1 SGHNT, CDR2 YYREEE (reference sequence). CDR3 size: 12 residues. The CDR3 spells CASSRNTGELFF. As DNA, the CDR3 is TGTGCCAGCAGCCGAAATACCGGGGAGCTGTTTTTT.

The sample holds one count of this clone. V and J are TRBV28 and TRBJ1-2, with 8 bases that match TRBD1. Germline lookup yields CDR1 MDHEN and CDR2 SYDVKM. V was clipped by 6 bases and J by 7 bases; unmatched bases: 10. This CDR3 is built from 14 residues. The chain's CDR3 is CASRPRWQGAGYTF. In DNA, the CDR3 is TGTGCCAGCAGGCCGCGGTGGCAGGGGGCTGGCTACACCTTC.

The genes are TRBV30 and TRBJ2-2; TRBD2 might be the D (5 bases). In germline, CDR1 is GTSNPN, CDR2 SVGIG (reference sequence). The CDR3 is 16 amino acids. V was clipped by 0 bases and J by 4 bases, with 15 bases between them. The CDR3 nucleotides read TGTGCCTGGAGTGTAATGCTAGCCCAACGCACCGGGGAGCTGTTTTTT. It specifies CAWSVMLAQRTGELFF.

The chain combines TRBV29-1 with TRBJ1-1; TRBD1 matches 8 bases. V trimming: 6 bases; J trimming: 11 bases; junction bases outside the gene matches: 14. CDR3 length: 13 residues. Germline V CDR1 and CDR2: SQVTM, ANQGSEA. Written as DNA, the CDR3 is TGCAGCGTCAAGGACAGGGTCGAGTATGAGGCTTTCTTT. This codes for CSVKDRVEYEAFF.

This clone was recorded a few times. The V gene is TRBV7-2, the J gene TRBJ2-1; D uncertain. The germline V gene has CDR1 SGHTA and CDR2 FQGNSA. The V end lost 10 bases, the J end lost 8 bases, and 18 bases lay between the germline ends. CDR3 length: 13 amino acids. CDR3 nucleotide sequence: TGTGCCACCACGCTCCTCCCTCCGGATGAGCAGTTCTTC. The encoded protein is CATTLLPPDEQFF.

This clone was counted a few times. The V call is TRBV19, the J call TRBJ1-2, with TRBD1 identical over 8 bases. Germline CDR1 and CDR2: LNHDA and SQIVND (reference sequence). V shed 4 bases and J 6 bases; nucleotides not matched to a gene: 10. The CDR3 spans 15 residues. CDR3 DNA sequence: TGTGCCAGTAGTACAACCCCCGGACAGGGCCATGGCTACACCTTC. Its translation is CASSTTPGQGHGYTF.

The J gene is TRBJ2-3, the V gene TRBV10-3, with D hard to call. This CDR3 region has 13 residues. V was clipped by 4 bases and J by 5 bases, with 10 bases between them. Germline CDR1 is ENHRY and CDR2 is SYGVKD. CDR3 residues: CAISAVVGDTQYF. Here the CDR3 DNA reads TGTGCCATCAGTGCGGTCGTAGGAGATACGCAGTATTTT.

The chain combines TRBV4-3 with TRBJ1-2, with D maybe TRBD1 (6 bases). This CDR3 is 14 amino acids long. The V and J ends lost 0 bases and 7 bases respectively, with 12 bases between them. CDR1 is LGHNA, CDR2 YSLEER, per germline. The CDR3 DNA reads TGCGCCAGCAGCCAAGAGAGGGGGTTCGGTGGCTACACCTTC. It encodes CASSQERGFGGYTF.

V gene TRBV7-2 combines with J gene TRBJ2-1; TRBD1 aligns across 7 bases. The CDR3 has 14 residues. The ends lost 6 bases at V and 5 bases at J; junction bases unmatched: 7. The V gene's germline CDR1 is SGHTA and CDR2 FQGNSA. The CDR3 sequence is CASRPGTENNEQFF. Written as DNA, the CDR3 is TGTGCCAGCAGACCCGGGACAGAGAACAATGAGCAGTTCTTC.

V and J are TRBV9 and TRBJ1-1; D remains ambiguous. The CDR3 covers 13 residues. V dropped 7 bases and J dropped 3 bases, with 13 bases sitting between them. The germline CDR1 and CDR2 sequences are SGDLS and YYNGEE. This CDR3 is CASAGVVDTEAFF. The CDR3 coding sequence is TGTGCCAGCGCCGGGGTGGTTGACACTGAAGCTTTCTTT.

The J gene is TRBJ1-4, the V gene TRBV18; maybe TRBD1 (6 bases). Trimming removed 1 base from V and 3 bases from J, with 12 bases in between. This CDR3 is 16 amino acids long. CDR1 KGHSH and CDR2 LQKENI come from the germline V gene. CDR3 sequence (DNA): TGTGCCAGCTCACCACGGCAGGGGCTAGCTAATGAAAAACTGTTTTTT. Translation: CASSPRQGLANEKLFF.

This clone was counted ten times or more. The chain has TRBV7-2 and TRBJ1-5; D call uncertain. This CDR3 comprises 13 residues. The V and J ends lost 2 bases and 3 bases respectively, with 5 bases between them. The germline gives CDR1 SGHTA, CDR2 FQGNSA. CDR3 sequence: CASSLIDNQPQHF. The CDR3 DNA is TGTGCCAGCAGCTTAATTGACAATCAGCCCCAGCATTTT.